This T cell receptor (beta chain) stems from a study of T and B cells in COVID-19 patients. Study context: Blood was sampled from COVID-19 patients who were either actively infected or recovered. Active-infection patients were older, median 67 years, than recovered patients, median around 35 years. The recovered patients had mostly mild to moderate COVID-19 with outpatient management. Findings and caveats of the study: Patients with COVID-19 reportedly showed strongly skewed T cell receptor beta variable and joining gene usage.

From blood, roughly 220-550 ng of genomic DNA served as TRB template. Multiplex PCR with BIOMED2 TRB-A/B primer pools amplified TRB rearrangements. One entry per CDR3 protein results from TCRdb running MiXCR on the multiplex PCR reads. The sample holds 15,000 to 20,000 distinct CDR3 sequences, 35% to 45% seen once. Regarding this clonotype: As yet, its antigen is unknown.

Germline loops: CDR1 MNHEY, CDR2 SVGAGI. The ends lost 0 bases at V and 7 bases at J; junction bases unmatched: 2. The CDR3 covers 16 residues. This receptor was obtained from a human donor with active COVID-19. V usage is TRBV6-5 and J usage is TRBJ2-2; TRBD2 matches 13 bases. Material for sequencing was blood. CDR3 residues: CASSYSGLAGNGELFF. The CDR3 DNA follows: TGTGCCAGCAGTTACTCGGGACTAGCGGGGAACGGGGAGCTGTTTTTT.